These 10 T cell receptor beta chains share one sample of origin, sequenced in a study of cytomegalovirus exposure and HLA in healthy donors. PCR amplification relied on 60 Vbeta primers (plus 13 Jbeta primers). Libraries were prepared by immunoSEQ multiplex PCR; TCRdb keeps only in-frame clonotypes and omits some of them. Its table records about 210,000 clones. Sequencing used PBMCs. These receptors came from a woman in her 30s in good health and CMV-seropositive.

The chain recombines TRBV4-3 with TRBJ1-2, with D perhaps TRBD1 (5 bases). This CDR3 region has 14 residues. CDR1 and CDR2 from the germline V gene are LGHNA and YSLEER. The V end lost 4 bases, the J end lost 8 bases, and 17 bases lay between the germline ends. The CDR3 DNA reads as TGCGCCAGCAGCCCCGACAGTAGCCGGGTAGGCTACACCTTC. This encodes CASSPDSSRVGYTF.

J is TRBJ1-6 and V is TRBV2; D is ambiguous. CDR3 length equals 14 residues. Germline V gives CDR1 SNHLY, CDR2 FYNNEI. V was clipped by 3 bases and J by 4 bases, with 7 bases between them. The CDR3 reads CASSDRVYNSPLHF. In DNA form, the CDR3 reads TGTGCCAGCAGTGATCGGGTTTATAATTCACCCCTCCACTTT.

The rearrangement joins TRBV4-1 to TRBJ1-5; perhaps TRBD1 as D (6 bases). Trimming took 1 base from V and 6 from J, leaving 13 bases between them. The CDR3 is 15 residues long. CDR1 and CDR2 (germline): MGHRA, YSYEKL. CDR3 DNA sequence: TGCGCCAGCAGCCAAGGGGGGGGCGGGGTTCAGCCCCAGCATTTT. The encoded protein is CASSQGGGGVQPQHF.

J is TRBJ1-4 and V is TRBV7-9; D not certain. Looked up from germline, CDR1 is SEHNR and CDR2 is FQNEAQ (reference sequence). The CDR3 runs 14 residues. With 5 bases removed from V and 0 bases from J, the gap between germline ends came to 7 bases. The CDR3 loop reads CASSPGATNEKLFF. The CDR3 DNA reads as TGTGCCAGCAGCCCCGGGGCAACTAATGAAAAACTGTTTTTT.

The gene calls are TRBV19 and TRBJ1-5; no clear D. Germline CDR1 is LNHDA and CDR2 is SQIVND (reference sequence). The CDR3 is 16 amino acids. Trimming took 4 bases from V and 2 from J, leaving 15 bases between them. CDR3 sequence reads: CASSTHRTGGNQPQHF. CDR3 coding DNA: TGTGCCAGTAGTACCCACCGGACTGGGGGCAATCAGCCCCAGCATTTT.

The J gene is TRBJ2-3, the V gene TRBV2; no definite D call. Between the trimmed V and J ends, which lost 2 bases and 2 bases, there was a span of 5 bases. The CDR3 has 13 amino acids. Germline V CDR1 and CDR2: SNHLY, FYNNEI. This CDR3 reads CASSESLTDTQYF. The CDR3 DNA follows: TGTGCCAGCAGTGAAAGCCTCACAGATACGCAGTATTTT.

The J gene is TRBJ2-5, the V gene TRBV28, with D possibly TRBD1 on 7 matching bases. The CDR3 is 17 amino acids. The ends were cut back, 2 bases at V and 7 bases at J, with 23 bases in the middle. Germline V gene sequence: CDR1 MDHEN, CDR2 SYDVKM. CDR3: CASSLPAGVGQGGTQYF. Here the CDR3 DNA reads TGTGCCAGCAGTTTACCCGCAGGTGTGGGCCAGGGGGGGACCCAGTACTTC.

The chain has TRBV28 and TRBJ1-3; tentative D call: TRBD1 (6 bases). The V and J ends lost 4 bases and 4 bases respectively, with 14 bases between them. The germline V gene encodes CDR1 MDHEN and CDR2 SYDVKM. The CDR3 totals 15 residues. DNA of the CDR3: TGTGCCAGCAGTTCAGCGGGGGCGCAAGGAAACACCATATATTTT. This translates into CASSSAGAQGNTIYF.

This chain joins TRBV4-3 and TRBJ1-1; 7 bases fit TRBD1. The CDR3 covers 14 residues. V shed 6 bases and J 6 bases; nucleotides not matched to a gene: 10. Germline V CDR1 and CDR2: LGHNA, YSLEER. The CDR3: CASSYDREGPEAFF. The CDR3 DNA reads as TGCGCCAGCAGTTACGACAGGGAAGGGCCTGAAGCTTTCTTT.

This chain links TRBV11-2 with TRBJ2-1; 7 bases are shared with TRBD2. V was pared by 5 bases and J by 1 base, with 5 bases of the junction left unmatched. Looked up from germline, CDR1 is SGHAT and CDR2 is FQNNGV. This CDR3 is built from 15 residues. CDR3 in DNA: TGTGCCAGCAGCCGCGGGGGAGGGTCCTACAATGAGCAGTTCTTC. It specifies CASSRGGGSYNEQFF. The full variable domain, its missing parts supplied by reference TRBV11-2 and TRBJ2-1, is EAGVAQSPRYKIIEKRQSVAFWCNPISGHATLYWYQQILGQGPKLLIQFQNNGVVDDSQLPKDRFSAERLKGVDSTLKIQPAKLEDSAVYLCASSRGGGSYNEQFFGPGTRLTVL.